Detailed here is one TCR beta chain. This record belongs to a study of blood T cell repertoires in COVID-19. CDR1 and CDR2 (germline): MNHEY, SVGAGI. V was trimmed by 2 bases and J by 2 bases, leaving 6 bases between them. The CDR3 length is 13 residues. Methods used by the authors: By means of reference gene primer amplification, nucleated cell counts were estimated. Produced via immunoSEQ multiplex PCR; TCRdb's table is partial and in-frame only. That table gives V, J and clone size, and the DNA gave D and trimming. The repertoire consists of 55,000 to 85,000 clones, with around 87% occurring once and the leading ten covering roughly 11%.

The sequenced material came from peripheral blood. This sequence joins TRBV6-5 and TRBJ1-1, with TRBD1 as a possible D gene (6 bases). This clonotype was sampled from a young woman with acute or convalescent COVID-19. The DNA of the CDR3 is TGTGCCAGCAGTTACGGGACAAACACTGAAGCTTTCTTT. It encodes CASSYGTNTEAFF.